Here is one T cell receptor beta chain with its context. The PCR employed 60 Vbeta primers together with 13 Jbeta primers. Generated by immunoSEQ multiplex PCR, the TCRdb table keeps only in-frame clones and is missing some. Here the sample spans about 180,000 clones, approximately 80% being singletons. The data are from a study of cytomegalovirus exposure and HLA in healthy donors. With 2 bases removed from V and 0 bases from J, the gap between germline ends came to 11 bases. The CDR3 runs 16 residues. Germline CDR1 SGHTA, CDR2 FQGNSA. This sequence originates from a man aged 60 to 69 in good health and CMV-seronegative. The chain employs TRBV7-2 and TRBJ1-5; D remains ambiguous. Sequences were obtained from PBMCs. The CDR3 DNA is TGTGCCAGCAGCTTAATCGGTGCATATAGCAATCAGCCCCAGCATTTT. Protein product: CASSLIGAYSNQPQHF.